The clone carrying this T cell receptor (beta chain) occurred once. The antigen is undetermined. This sample was included in a study of blood T cells in healthy people across ages. Notes on the study in general: While age rose, TCR beta diversity per million T cells dropped in a roughly linear way.

The authors ran a second PCR of about 6 to 11 cycles using a sample-barcoded 5' primer and a J-beta primer mix. TCRdb reprocessed the 5' RACE reads with MiXCR, giving one entry per CDR3 protein. The top ten clones hold about 38% of a sample with more than 650,000 distinct CDR3 sequences, roughly 53% of them seen once. Unmatched junction bases numbered 4, after V lost 7 bases and J lost 5 bases. Germline assignment: CDR1 SGHTA and CDR2 FQGNSA. The CDR3 sequence is 15 residues long. Sequences were obtained from blood. This clonotype was obtained from a man at least 80 years old in good health. The chain links TRBV7-2 to TRBJ2-1; 14 bases agree with TRBD2. The CDR3 DNA reads as TGTGCCAGCAAGGGACTAGCGGGAGTGCACAATGAGCAGTTCTTC. Translation: CASKGLAGVHNEQFF.